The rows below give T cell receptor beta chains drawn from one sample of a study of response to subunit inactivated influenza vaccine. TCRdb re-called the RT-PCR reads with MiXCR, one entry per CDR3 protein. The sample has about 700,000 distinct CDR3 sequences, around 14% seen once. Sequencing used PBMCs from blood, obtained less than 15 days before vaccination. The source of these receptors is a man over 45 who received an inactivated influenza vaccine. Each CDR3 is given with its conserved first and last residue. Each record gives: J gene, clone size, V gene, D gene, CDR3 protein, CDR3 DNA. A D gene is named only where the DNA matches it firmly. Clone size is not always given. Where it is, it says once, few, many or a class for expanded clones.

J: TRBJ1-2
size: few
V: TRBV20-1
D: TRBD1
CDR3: CQRRMDRANGYTF
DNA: TGCCAACGAAGGATGGACAGGGCGAATGGCTACACCTTC

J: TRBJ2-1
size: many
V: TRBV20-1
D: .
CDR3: CSARTSLGNEQFF
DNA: TGCAGTGCTAGGACTAGTCTTGGCAATGAGCAGTTCTTC

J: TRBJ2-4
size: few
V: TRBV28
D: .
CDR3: CASSLYRTQLAKNIQYF
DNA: TGTGCCAGCAGTCTTTATAGGACACAACTAGCCAAAAACATTCAGTACTTC

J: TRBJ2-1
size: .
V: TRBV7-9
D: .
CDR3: CASSPGSGGNYNEQFF
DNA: TGTGCCAGCAGCCCCGGCAGCGGTGGGAACTACAATGAGCAGTTCTTC

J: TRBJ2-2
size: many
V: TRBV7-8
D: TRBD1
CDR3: CASSSTGGNTGELFF
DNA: TGTGCCAGCAGCTCAACAGGGGGCAACACCGGGGAGCTGTTTTTT

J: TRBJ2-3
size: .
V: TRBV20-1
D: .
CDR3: CSAPLVGPDTQYF
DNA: TGCAGTGCTCCGCTCGTCGGTCCAGATACGCAGTATTTT

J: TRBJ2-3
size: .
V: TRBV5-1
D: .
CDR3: CASSLGSSTAQYF
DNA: TGCGCCAGCAGCTTGGGGTCTAGCACAGCACAGTATTTT

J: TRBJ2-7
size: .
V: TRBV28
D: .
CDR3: CASSYGRPYEQYF
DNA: TGTGCCAGCAGTTACGGCAGGCCCTACGAGCAGTACTTC

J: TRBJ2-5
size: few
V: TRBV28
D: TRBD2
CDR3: CASREGGRTQYF
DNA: TGTGCCAGCCGCGAGGGAGGGAGGACCCAGTACTTC

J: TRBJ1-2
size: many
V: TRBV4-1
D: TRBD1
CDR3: CASSQGQGALNYGYTF
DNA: TGCGCCAGCAGCCAGGGACAGGGGGCCCTCAACTATGGCTACACCTTC

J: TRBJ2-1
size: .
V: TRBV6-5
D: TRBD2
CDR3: CASSYGRERDEQFF
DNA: TGTGCCAGCAGTTACGGGCGGGAGCGCGATGAGCAGTTCTTC

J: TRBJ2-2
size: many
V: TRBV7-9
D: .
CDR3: CASSSAGPLLNTGELFF
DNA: TGTGCCAGCAGCTCGGCGGGTCCCCTACTGAACACCGGGGAGCTGTTTTTT